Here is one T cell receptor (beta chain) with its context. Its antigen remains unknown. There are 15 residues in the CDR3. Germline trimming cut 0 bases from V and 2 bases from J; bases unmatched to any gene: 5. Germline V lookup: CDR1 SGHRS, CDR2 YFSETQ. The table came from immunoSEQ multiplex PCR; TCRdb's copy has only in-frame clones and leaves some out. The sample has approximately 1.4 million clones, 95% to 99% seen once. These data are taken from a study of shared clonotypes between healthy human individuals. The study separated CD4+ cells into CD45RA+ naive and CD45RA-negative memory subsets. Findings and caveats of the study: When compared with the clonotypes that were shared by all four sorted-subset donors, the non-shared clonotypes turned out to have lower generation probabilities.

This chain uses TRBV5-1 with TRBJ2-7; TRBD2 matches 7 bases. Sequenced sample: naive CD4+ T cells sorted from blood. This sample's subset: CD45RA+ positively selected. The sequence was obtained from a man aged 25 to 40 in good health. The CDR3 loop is CASSLEGGSAYEQYF. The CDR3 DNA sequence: TGCGCCAGCAGCTTGGAGGGCGGGAGCGCCTACGAGCAGTACTTC. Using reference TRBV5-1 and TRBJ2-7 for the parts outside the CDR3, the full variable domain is KAGVTQTPRYLIKTRGQQVTLSCSPISGHRSVSWYQQTPGQGLQFLFEYFSETQRNKGNFPGRFSGRQFSNSRSEMNVSTLELGDSALYLCASSLEGGSAYEQYFGPGTRLTVT.